This is a list of T cell receptor beta chains from one sample in a study of shared clonotypes between healthy human individuals. Produced via immunoSEQ multiplex PCR; TCRdb's table is partial and in-frame only. This table holds roughly 1,500,000 clones, just under 99% found once. Sequenced sample: naive CD4+ T cells sorted from blood. The receptor source for this set is a man aged 25-45 years in good health. Both conserved end residues are part of each CDR3. The order of the fields is CDR3 DNA, CDR3 protein, D gene, V gene, clone size, J gene. A D gene is named only where the DNA matches it firmly. The size field is filled for only some rows; it gives once, few, many or a size class.

TGCGCCAGCAGTCACCGTACATCCCCGACCCAGTACTTC,CASSHRTSPTQYF,NA,TRBV23-1,NA,TRBJ2-5
TGTGCCAGCAGTTACTCCTGGGGGTCCAATGAAAAACTGTTTTTT,CASSYSWGSNEKLFF,NA,TRBV6-5,NA,TRBJ1-4
TGTGCCAGCAGCGTCACGACGGGCCCAGCCGCCGGGGAGCTGTTTTTT,CASSVTTGPAAGELFF,NA,TRBV9,NA,TRBJ2-2
TGCGCCAGCAGCTTGGGTAGTCCCGACAATGAGCAGTTCTTC,CASSLGSPDNEQFF,NA,TRBV5-1,NA,TRBJ2-1
TGTGCCAGCAGTGAACAGACTAACACTGAAGCTTTCTTT,CASSEQTNTEAFF,NA,TRBV25-1,NA,TRBJ1-1
TGTGCCAGCAGCCAGTGGGCGGGAGAGCTCAATGAGCAGTTCTTC,CASSQWAGELNEQFF,TRBD2,TRBV7-9,NA,TRBJ2-1
TGTGCCAGCAGTTTAATGGGGAAGAGGGAGACCCAGTACTTC,CASSLMGKRETQYF,NA,TRBV27,NA,TRBJ2-5
TGTGCCAGCAGCTACACAGGGGCCGGCTACACCTTC,CASSYTGAGYTF,TRBD1,TRBV5-6,NA,TRBJ1-2
TGTGCCATCGGGCTAGAGACCCAGTACTTC,CAIGLETQYF,NA,TRBV10-3,NA,TRBJ2-5
TGTGCCAGTAGTGCTTCCCTAGGACAGGAGGTGCTCTCTGGGGCCAACGTCCTGACTTTC,CASSASLGQEVLSGANVLTF,TRBD1,TRBV19,NA,TRBJ2-6
TGTGCCAGCAGCTTACGCGGGACTAGCGGCACAGATACGCAGTATTTT,CASSLRGTSGTDTQYF,TRBD2,TRBV11-3,NA,TRBJ2-3
TGCGCCAGCAGCTTGGGGGCAGCAATTCTTGATGAGCAGTTCTTC,CASSLGAAILDEQFF,NA,TRBV5-1,NA,TRBJ2-1
TGTGCCAGCAGCTTAGTTCTAGCGGGAGGTACCGGGGAGCTGTTTTTT,CASSLVLAGGTGELFF,TRBD2,TRBV11-3,NA,TRBJ2-2
TGTGCCAGCATCTGGGGGGGTGGAAGCAATCAGCCCCAGCATTTT,CASIWGGGSNQPQHF,NA,TRBV6-1,NA,TRBJ1-5
TGTGCCAGCAGGGGGACTGCAACTAATGAAAAACTGTTTTTT,CASRGTATNEKLFF,NA,TRBV6-5,NA,TRBJ1-4
TGCAGTGCCTCTGACAACTCCTACGAGCAGTACTTC,CSASDNSYEQYF,NA,TRBV29-1,NA,TRBJ2-7
TGTGCCAGCAGTTCCGGACAGGGTCAGCCCCAGCATTTT,CASSSGQGQPQHF,TRBD1,TRBV27,NA,TRBJ1-5
TGTGCCAGCAGCTTAAGACAGACCCTCATGCGCGTCCTGACTTTC,CASSLRQTLMRVLTF,NA,TRBV11-2,NA,TRBJ2-6
TGTGCCAGCAGTGTGGAGGTAGTGGGTCTGGGGTACGAGCAGTACTTC,CASSVEVVGLGYEQYF,NA,TRBV2,once,TRBJ2-7
TGTGCCAGCAGCCCCGGGACTAGCGGGATCGGTGAGCAGTTCTTC,CASSPGTSGIGEQFF,TRBD2,TRBV9,NA,TRBJ2-1
TGTGCCAGCAGTTCGCCCCGCGGCTCCTACGAGCAGTACTTC,CASSSPRGSYEQYF,NA,TRBV27,NA,TRBJ2-7
TGTGCCTGGAGTGTTCAGGGGGCTTCTGGAAACACCATATATTTT,CAWSVQGASGNTIYF,TRBD1,TRBV30,NA,TRBJ1-3
TGTGCCAGCAGCGTAGTCGACAGCCACACAGAGCAGTTCTTC,CASSVVDSHTEQFF,NA,TRBV9,NA,TRBJ2-1
TGTGCCAGCAGTCCATCCTCCCCCCTTAGTTGGGATACGCAGTATTTT,CASSPSSPLSWDTQYF,NA,TRBV28,NA,TRBJ2-3
TGCGCCAGCAGCTTGGGGACTAGTAATGAGCAGTTCTTC,CASSLGTSNEQFF,TRBD2,TRBV5-1,few,TRBJ2-1
TGCGCCAGCAGCGGGAACAGGGGGCTATACAATGAGCAGTTCTTC,CASSGNRGLYNEQFF,TRBD1,TRBV4-1,NA,TRBJ2-1
TGCAGCGTTGCCGGGACAGCTTCCTACGAGCAGTACTTC,CSVAGTASYEQYF,TRBD1,TRBV29-1,once,TRBJ2-7
TGCGCCAGCAGCTTGGCCGGGGGACTAGCGGGGTACGAGCAGTACTTC,CASSLAGGLAGYEQYF,TRBD2,TRBV5-1,once,TRBJ2-7
TGTGCCAGCAGTGAATCTTTTGGCACCGGGGAGCTGTTTTTT,CASSESFGTGELFF,NA,TRBV6-1,NA,TRBJ2-2
TGCGCCAGCAGCCAGCGCAGGACAGGGGGCGAAGAAAAACTGTTTTTT,CASSQRRTGGEEKLFF,TRBD1,TRBV4-1,once,TRBJ1-4
TGCGCCAGCAGCCTTGGTGGGCCGCGGACTCAAGAGACCCAGTACTTC,CASSLGGPRTQETQYF,NA,TRBV5-1,NA,TRBJ2-5
TGCAGCGTTGAAGGGGGGATGGGGGGCTCCTACAATGAGCAGTTCTTC,CSVEGGMGGSYNEQFF,NA,TRBV29-1,once,TRBJ2-1
TGTGCCAGCAGTGTTCGGGGGCCGGCGTTCCCGGGGACCCAGTACTTC,CASSVRGPAFPGTQYF,NA,TRBV2,NA,TRBJ2-5